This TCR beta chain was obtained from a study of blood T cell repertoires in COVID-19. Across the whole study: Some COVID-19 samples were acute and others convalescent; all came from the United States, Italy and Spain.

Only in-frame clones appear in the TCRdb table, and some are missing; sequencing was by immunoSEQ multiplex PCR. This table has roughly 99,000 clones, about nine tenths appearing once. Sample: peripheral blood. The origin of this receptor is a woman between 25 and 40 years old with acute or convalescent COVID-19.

The CDR3 sequence: CASSLLDWGEGYEQYF. CDR3 in DNA: TGTGCCAGCAGCTTGCTAGATTGGGGGGAGGGCTACGAGCAGTACTTC. The V gene is TRBV7-2, the J gene TRBJ2-7; 7 nucleotides align to TRBD2. V gave up 3 bases and J gave up 3 bases; unmatched junction bases: 11. The length of the CDR3 is 16 residues. CDR1 is SGHTA and CDR2 is FQGNSA in the germline V gene. The variable domain in full, with the rest retrieved from reference TRBV7-2 and TRBJ2-7, is GAGVSQSPSNKVTEKGKDVELRCDPISGHTALYWYRQSLGQGLEFLIYFQGNSAPDKSGLPSDRFSAERTGGSVSTLTIQRTQQEDSAVYLCASSLLDWGEGYEQYFGPGTRLTVT.